This T cell receptor beta chain was retrieved from a study of T cells in Graves' hyperthyroidism and ophthalmopathy. Amplification yielded TCR beta CDR3 regions, with RNA transcripts as the source. HTBI primers were the set used in a first-round RT-PCR of the TCR CDR3. Each CDR3 protein gets one entry after TCRdb re-called the multiplex PCR reads with MiXCR. The data contain some 510,000 distinct CDR3 sequences, 46% of them singletons. This clonotype appeared a few times. V dropped 3 bases and J dropped 2 bases, with 10 bases sitting between them. The CDR3 is 14 residues long. Germline V CDR1 and CDR2: SEHNR, FQNEAQ (reference sequence).

Sequencing was carried out using peripheral blood or thyroid tissue (not recorded which). The chain uses TRBV7-9 and TRBJ1-2; TRBD1 might be the D (6 bases). This sequence was found in a woman younger than 35 with Graves' hyperthyroidism. CDR3 sequence reads: CASSLRGGNYGYTF. The CDR3 region has the DNA TGTGCCAGCAGCTTGAGGGGGGGGAACTATGGCTACACCTTC.